The TCR beta chain described here comes from a study of shared clonotypes between healthy human individuals. Study results and caveats: Around 4.7% was the fraction of naive CD4 clonotypes found shared across a few donors.

Clones were sequenced by immunoSEQ multiplex PCR, and TCRdb holds only the in-frame ones, with some missing. The sample holds millions of clones, over 90% seen once. Trimming shortened V by 0 bases and J by 0 bases, and 0 bases separated the two germline ends. CDR3 size: 12 residues. CDR1 is SGHDN, CDR2 FVKESK, per germline. This clone was found a few times. Its antigen is not identified. The sample taken for sequencing was naive CD4+ T cells from PBMCs. Subset of the sample: CD45RA+ positively selected. The chain links TRBV14 to TRBJ2-7; D gene ambiguous. This TCR derives from a man aged 18 to 35 in good health. Some clones in this sample may be carry-over from other donors' samples. In nucleotides, the CDR3 is TGTGCCAGCAGCCAAGACTCCTACGAGCAGTACTTC. Amino acids: CASSQDSYEQYF.